This TCR beta chain was found in a study of blood T cell repertoires in COVID-19. About the research overall: Whether acute or convalescent, the COVID-19 samples came from the United States, Italy and Spain.

Repertoires were generated with immunoSEQ multiplex PCR, while TCRdb's copy carries only in-frame clones and drops some. Of approximately 100,000 clones in the sample, approximately 87% are singletons; the top ten hold around 14%. Deletions cut 7 bases from V and 6 bases from J, with 25 bases between. The germline V gene encodes CDR1 SNHLY and CDR2 FYNNEI. This CDR3 comprises 17 residues. The receptor comes from a man aged 50 to 59 with acute or convalescent COVID-19. The sequenced sample was peripheral blood. This rearrangement joins TRBV2 to TRBJ2-1; D is perhaps TRBD2 (7 bases). The DNA of the CDR3 is TGTGCCAGCATCTTTAAGAATTGGCGGCGGGGGCTCAATGAGCAGTTCTTC. Protein product: CASIFKNWRRGLNEQFF.